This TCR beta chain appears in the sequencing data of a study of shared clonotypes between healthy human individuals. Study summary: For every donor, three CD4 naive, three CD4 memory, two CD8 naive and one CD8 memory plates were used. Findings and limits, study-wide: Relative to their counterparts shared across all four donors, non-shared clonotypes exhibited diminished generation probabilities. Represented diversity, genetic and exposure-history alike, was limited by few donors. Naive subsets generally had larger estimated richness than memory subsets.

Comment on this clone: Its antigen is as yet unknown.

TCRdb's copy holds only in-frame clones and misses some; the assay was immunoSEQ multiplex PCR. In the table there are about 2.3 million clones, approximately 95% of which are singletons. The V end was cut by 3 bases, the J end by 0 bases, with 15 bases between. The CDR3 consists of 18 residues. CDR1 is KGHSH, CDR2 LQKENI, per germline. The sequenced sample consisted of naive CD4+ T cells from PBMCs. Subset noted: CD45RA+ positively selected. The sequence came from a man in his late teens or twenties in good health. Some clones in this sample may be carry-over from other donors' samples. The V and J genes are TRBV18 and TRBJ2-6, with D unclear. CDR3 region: CASSPITAGSSGANVLTF. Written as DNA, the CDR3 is TGTGCCAGCTCACCTATTACAGCAGGTTCCTCTGGGGCCAACGTCCTGACTTTC. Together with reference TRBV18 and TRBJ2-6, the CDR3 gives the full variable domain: NAGVMQNPRHLVRRRGQEARLRCSPMKGHSHVYWYRQLPEEGLKFMVYLQKENIIDESGMPKERFSAEFPKEGPSILRIQQVVRGDSAAYFCASSPITAGSSGANVLTFGAGSRLTVL.